Listed here is a single TCR beta chain. Its antigen target is currently unknown. Base qualities are missing; no much larger clone stands one base away. This sample was taken from a study of blood T cell repertoires in COVID-19 (dated by TCRdb to about 2020). For context, the study as a whole: The collaborator samples originated in the United States, Italy and Spain and spanned the acute and convalescent phases of COVID-19. The samples were drawn from the first 160 participants of the ongoing ImmuneRACE study and from 1,200 or so subjects provided by 6 global collaborators. Where available, HLA class I and class II types were taken from metadata supplied by the sample provider and were not determined by assay-based typing. A freely available public database, intended as a resource for researchers studying the immune response to SARS-CoV-2, is where the repertoires were released. The sample metadata nearly always contained a de-identified subject ID, COVID-19 status, age in years and sex. The material from the prospective study consisted of cDNA or gDNA derived from T cells, B-cell-depleted T cells, or PBMCs. Subjects who had been exposed to COVID-19, were actively infected with it, or had recovered from it provided the deeply sampled blood TCRbeta repertoires that made up the dataset. Overall study outcomes, separate from this receptor: How much clinical and demographic metadata was included differed by source and by participant, and the metadata was provided uncurated.

TCRbeta CDR3 regions were amplified from genomic DNA by means of the immunoSEQ Assay, a bias-controlled multiplex PCR. The source study handled its data this way. Nucleated cell counts per sample were estimated from amplification of reference gene primers within the assay. Sequence reads were collapsed and filtered to measure the absolute abundance of every unique TCRbeta CDR3 rearrangement. For each sample, productive Simpson clonality was calculated by taking the square root of Simpson's diversity index across productive rearrangements. Imported from immuneACCESS, the table was reduced by TCRdb to in-frame sequences with V and J called. These copies leave out some clones; in studies compared against another copy, an unresolved V gene accounts for under half, and the cause of the remainder is not known. For V, J and clone size, that table is used; D and trimming come from the DNA. The sample has about 250,000 clones on record, about 86% of them singletons. The ten largest clones add up to roughly 10% of the sample.

The collaborating institutions used their own protocols to collect whole blood in K2EDTA tubes. Collaborator samples were shipped for TCRbeta analysis as frozen whole blood, isolated PBMCs, or DNA extracted from either sample type. V is pruned by 0 bases and J by 14 bases, leaving 10 bases of the junction without a gene match. The germline V gene sets CDR1 to SGHTA and CDR2 to FQGNSA. The CDR3 measures 16 amino acids from cysteine to phenylalanine. The read is trimmed to its CDR3 DNA, 48 bases read in frame from base 1. The chain is encoded by TRBV7-2 joined to TRBJ2-3, and 14 bases in between align with TRBD2. The source is a man at least 80 years old with acute or convalescent COVID-19. The sequenced sample was peripheral blood. The CDR3: CASSLAGGTSGRRMYF. The nucleotides are TGTGCCAGCAGCTTAGCGGGGGGGACTAGCGGGAGAAGAATGTATTTT.